This is a list of T cell receptor beta chains from one sample in a study of cytomegalovirus exposure and HLA in healthy donors. TCRdb keeps only in-frame clones here, not all; method: immunoSEQ multiplex PCR. The sample consists of some 130,000 clones, around 83% of them appearing once. Sequencing was performed on PBMCs. The receptors shown here come from a man in his fifties or sixties in good health and CMV-seronegative. The CDR3 runs from the conserved cysteine through the conserved F or W. The D gene is left open where the match is weak. Expanded clones are given a class, and other clones once, few, many or no size at all.

CDR3 DNA	CDR3 protein	clone size	D gene	CDR3 length	V gene	J gene
TGTGCCAGCAGCTTAAGGGCAGGGGGGTACAATGAGCAGTTCTTC	CASSLRAGGYNEQFF	NA	NA	15	TRBV7-9	TRBJ2-1
TGCGCCAGCAGCGAGGAAATTGGCACTGAAGCTTTCTTT	CASSEEIGTEAFF	once	NA	13	TRBV5-1	TRBJ1-1
TGCGCCAGCACTGCCCAGGGCGGTTCACCCCTCCACTTT	CASTAQGGSPLHF	NA	NA	13	TRBV10-2	TRBJ1-6
TGTGCCAGTAGTATCAACGCGGGGGCTACTAACTATGGCTACACCTTC	CASSINAGATNYGYTF	NA	NA	16	TRBV19	TRBJ1-2
TGTGCCAGCAGTCTGCTAGGGGCGGGCACAGATACGCAGTATTTT	CASSLLGAGTDTQYF	few	NA	15	TRBV2	TRBJ2-3
TGTGCCATCAGTGGACCCGGGACAGGGAATTCACCCCTCCACTTT	CAISGPGTGNSPLHF	NA	TRBD1	15	TRBV10-3	TRBJ1-6
TGTGCCAGCAGCAAAAGGGTACAGGGGTTGAGTCAGCCCCAGCATTTT	CASSKRVQGLSQPQHF	few	NA	16	TRBV21-1	TRBJ1-5
TGTGCCAGCAGCCCAAGGACTAGCGGGGGGATAACGGCGCAGTACTTC	CASSPRTSGGITAQYF	NA	TRBD2	16	TRBV5-6	TRBJ2-7
TGTGCCAGCAGGGGCAGGGCCATAGAAGCTTTCTTT	CASRGRAIEAFF	NA	NA	12	TRBV2	TRBJ1-1
TGTGCCAGCAGCTTAGTTCCCTGGGGCAGAGACTATGGCTACACCTTC	CASSLVPWGRDYGYTF	NA	NA	16	TRBV11-3	TRBJ1-2